This T cell receptor beta chain was found in a study of blood T cell repertoires in COVID-19. The data were produced by immunoSEQ multiplex PCR, yet TCRdb's version contains in-frame clones alone and is incomplete. The table has 200,000 to 250,000 clones, roughly four fifths seen once. V shed 6 bases and J shed 3 bases, with 9 bases lying between them. Per germline, CDR1 ENHRY and CDR2 SYGVKD. This CDR3 is 13 amino acids long. The sample comprised peripheral blood. This receptor was taken from a man in his forties or fifties with acute or convalescent COVID-19. This chain joins TRBV10-3 and TRBJ1-5; the D gene is possibly TRBD1 (5 bases). CDR3 amino acids: CAIRGEANQPQHF. CDR3 nucleotide sequence: TGTGCCATCAGGGGGGAGGCCAATCAGCCCCAGCATTTT.